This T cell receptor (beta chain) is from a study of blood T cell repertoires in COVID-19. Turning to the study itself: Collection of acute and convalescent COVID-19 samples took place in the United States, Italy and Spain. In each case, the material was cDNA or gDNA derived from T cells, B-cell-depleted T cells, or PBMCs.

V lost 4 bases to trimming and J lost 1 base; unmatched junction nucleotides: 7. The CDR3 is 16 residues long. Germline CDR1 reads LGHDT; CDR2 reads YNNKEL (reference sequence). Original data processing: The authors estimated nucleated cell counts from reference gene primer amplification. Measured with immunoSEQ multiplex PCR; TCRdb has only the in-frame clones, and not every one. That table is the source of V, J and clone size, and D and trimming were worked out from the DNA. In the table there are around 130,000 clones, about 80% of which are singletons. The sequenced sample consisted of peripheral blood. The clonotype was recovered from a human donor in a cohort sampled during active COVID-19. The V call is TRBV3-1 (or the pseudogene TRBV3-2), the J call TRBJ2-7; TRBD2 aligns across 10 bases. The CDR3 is CASSRRVAGGSYEQYF. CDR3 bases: TGTGCCAGCAGCCGGAGGGTAGCGGGGGGTTCCTACGAGCAGTACTTC.